What follows is one TCR beta chain and its context. Antigen specificity is unknown. Profiling relied on immunoSEQ multiplex PCR, and the TCRdb table lists in-frame clones only, not all of them. The repertoire includes 12,000 or so clones, roughly 63% of them detected once, and 16% sits in the top ten. These data originate in a study of T cells in tumors after PD-1 blockade. Study conclusions and caveats: Peripheral recruitment is suggested, as some novel exhausted tumor clones were in pre-treatment blood. After therapy, most expanded exhausted CD8+ clones were absent pre-treatment, suggesting clonal replacement.

V was pared by 5 bases and J by 9 bases, with 14 bases between. Germline assignment: CDR1 SGHTA and CDR2 FQGNSA. The CDR3 has 13 amino acids. This rearrangement joins TRBV7-2 to TRBJ2-1, with D tentatively TRBD2 (5 bases). The origin of this receptor is a human donor with basal cell carcinoma. Specimen: tumor tissue, collected before anti-PD-1 treatment. The CDR3 loop is CASSAGLDGEQFF. The CDR3 bases are TGTGCCAGCAGCGCGGGCCTCGACGGTGAGCAGTTCTTC.